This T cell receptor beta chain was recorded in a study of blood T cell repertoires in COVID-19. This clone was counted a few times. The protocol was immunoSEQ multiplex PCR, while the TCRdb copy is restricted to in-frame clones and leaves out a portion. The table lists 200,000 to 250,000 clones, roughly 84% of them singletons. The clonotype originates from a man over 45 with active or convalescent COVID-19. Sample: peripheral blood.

CDR3 protein: CASKDRGNQPQHF. The DNA for the CDR3 is TGTGCCAGTAAAGACAGGGGGAATCAGCCCCAGCATTTT. This chain uses TRBV19 with TRBJ1-5; the match to TRBD1 covers 9 bases. In germline, CDR1 is LNHDA, CDR2 SQIVND (reference sequence). CDR3 length: 13 amino acids. The V and J ends lost 7 bases and 4 bases, in that order; junction bases with no gene match: 2.